Listed here are 31 T cell receptor beta chains from one sample, sequenced in a study of T cell changes during pregnancy in multiple sclerosis. Method: immunoSEQ multiplex PCR; TCRdb's copy keeps in-frame clones and lacks some. The table shows about 59,000 clones, with 93% occurring only once. The material sequenced was CD4+ T cells from peripheral blood mononuclear cells, taken before pregnancy. The receptors originated from a female donor with multiple sclerosis, enrolled in a pregnancy study.

The V and J genes are TRBV5-6 and TRBJ2-3, with 10 bases fitting TRBD2. Trimming at V came to 4 bases and at J to 2 bases, leaving 10 bases not matched to a gene. This CDR3 spans 17 amino acids. CDR1 and CDR2 from the germline V gene are SGHDT and YYEEEE. The CDR3 nucleotides read TGTGCCAGCAGCAAAAGTGCGCTAGCGGGGGACACAGATACGCAGTATTTT. Its translation: CASSKSALAGDTDTQYF.

The gene calls are TRBV28 and TRBJ2-7; weak D call: TRBD1 (5 bases). Trimming shortened V by 4 bases and J by 2 bases, and 12 bases separated the two germline ends. From germline, CDR1 is MDHEN and CDR2 SYDVKM. The length of the CDR3 is 14 residues. The CDR3 is CASSSQGTTYEQYF. CDR3 in DNA: TGTGCCAGCAGTTCCCAGGGTACCACCTACGAGCAGTACTTC.

V usage is TRBV28 and J usage is TRBJ1-5; 10 bases line up with TRBD1. This CDR3 is built from 15 residues. The junction had 9 bases not matched to a gene; V was cut back by 6 bases and J by 7 bases. From germline, CDR1 is MDHEN and CDR2 SYDVKM. The CDR3 spells CASRSPGTGDQPQHF. Written as DNA, the CDR3 is TGTGCCAGCAGGTCCCCCGGGACAGGGGACCAGCCCCAGCATTTT.

The chain carries TRBV6-5 and TRBJ1-3; 7 bases fit TRBD1. The V gene end was trimmed by 7 bases and the J gene end by 4 bases; junction bases not matched to a gene: 7. The V gene's germline CDR1 is MNHEY and CDR2 SVGAGI. The CDR3 totals 14 residues. CDR3 sequence: CASIPDRSGNTIYF. The DNA for the CDR3 is TGTGCCAGCATCCCGGACAGGTCGGGAAACACCATATATTTT.

In its sample, this clone was seen a few times. This chain connects TRBV14 to TRBJ1-1; possible D gene TRBD1, 5 bases. CDR3 size: 13 residues. Germline V lookup: CDR1 SGHDN, CDR2 FVKESK. V lost 1 base to trimming and J lost 9 bases, with 12 bases between them. CDR3 nucleotide sequence: TGTGCCAGCAGCCAAGTAAGACAGTTCCAAGCTTTCTTT. Its translation: CASSQVRQFQAFF.

V usage is TRBV7-2 and J usage is TRBJ2-3; D might be TRBD1 (5 bases). CDR3 size: 14 residues. The V end was cut by 3 bases, the J end by 5 bases, with 12 bases between. Germline V gives CDR1 SGHTA, CDR2 FQGNSA. The CDR3 nucleotides read TGTGCCAGCAGCTTGGGGCGGAGTATAGATACGCAGTATTTT. The encoded protein is CASSLGRSIDTQYF.

V gene TRBV4-2 combines with J gene TRBJ1-1; 10 bases line up with TRBD1. The V segment lost 1 base and the J segment 3 bases; nucleotides outside the gene matches: 11. Germline V CDR1 and CDR2: LGHNA, YNFKEQ. This CDR3 comprises 18 residues. The DNA for the CDR3 is TGTGCCAGCAGCCAAGCTGTTCTGGTGGGACAGGGGTACACTGAAGCTTTCTTT. This translates into CASSQAVLVGQGYTEAFF.

The chain is built from TRBV27 and TRBJ2-3; no clear D. Germline assignment: CDR1 MNHEY and CDR2 SMNVEV (reference sequence). V lost 5 bases and J lost 0, with 18 bases in between. The CDR3 is 17 amino acids. The CDR3 is CASSPYLLNESTDTQYF. The CDR3 DNA is TGTGCCAGCAGTCCTTACCTATTGAATGAAAGCACAGATACGCAGTATTTT.

The gene calls are TRBV11-2 and TRBJ2-7, with 8 bases fitting TRBD2. With V trimmed by 1 base and J by 4 bases, 9 bases remained unmatched. This CDR3 is 16 amino acids long. Germline CDR1 reads SGHAT; CDR2 reads FQNNGV. CDR3 in amino acids: CASSLAKSGGEYEQYF. CDR3 sequence (DNA): TGTGCCAGCAGCTTAGCTAAGTCGGGAGGGGAGTACGAGCAGTACTTC.

The chain employs TRBV11-3 and TRBJ2-2, with 10 bases that match TRBD1. The V gene end was trimmed by 3 bases and the J gene end by 6 bases; junction bases not matched to a gene: 4. This CDR3 spans 15 amino acids. Germline V gives CDR1 SGHNT, CDR2 YENEEA. CDR3 amino acids: CASSLGTGAPGELFF. CDR3 coding DNA: TGTGCCAGCAGCTTGGGGACAGGGGCACCCGGGGAGCTGTTTTTT.

This chain links TRBV6-6 with TRBJ2-5; weak D call: TRBD1 (6 bases). The V end was cut by 5 bases, the J end by 6 bases, with 10 bases between. This CDR3 region has 12 residues. CDR1 MNHNY and CDR2 SVGAGI come from the germline V gene (reference sequence). CDR3 coding DNA: TGTGCCAGCAGTCTAGGGGGTCAGACCCAGTACTTC. Translating it yields CASSLGGQTQYF.

V usage is TRBV10-3 and J usage is TRBJ2-7; D not certain. The ends were cut back, 3 bases at V and 6 bases at J, with 12 bases in the middle. The germline V gene has CDR1 ENHRY and CDR2 SYGVKD. This CDR3 contains 13 residues. DNA of the CDR3: TGTGCCATCAGTGAACGTTTAGCATTCGAGCAGTACTTC. This sequence encodes CAISERLAFEQYF.

This rearrangement joins TRBV2 to TRBJ2-7, with 11 bases that match TRBD2. The CDR3 sequence is 16 residues long. J lost 2 bases, V lost 10 bases, and 13 bases had no gene match. Looked up from germline, CDR1 is SNHLY and CDR2 is FYNNEI. CDR3 sequence: CAIRGTSGGGTYEQYF. The CDR3 DNA is TGTGCCATACGGGGGACTAGCGGCGGGGGGACCTACGAGCAGTACTTC.

V usage is TRBV10-3 and J usage is TRBJ2-2, with a weak D call TRBD2 (5 bases). Germline lookup yields CDR1 ENHRY and CDR2 SYGVKD. V gave up 0 bases and J gave up 5 bases, with 16 bases separating them. The CDR3 contains 17 residues. For the CDR3, the DNA is TGTGCCATCAGTGAGTCCCGTCCGGGATCTGTTACCGGGGAGCTGTTTTTT. The encoded protein is CAISESRPGSVTGELFF.

The J gene is TRBJ2-7, the V gene TRBV28; 11 nucleotides line up with TRBD2. Per germline, CDR1 MDHEN and CDR2 SYDVKM. V was clipped by 5 bases and J by 4 bases; unmatched bases: 10. The CDR3 length is 16 residues. The CDR3 DNA reads as TGTGCCAGCAGTCCAAATGGCGGACTAGCGGGTTACGAGCAGTACTTC. It encodes CASSPNGGLAGYEQYF.

The genes are TRBV7-9 and TRBJ1-4; 7 bases map to TRBD1. Germline assignment: CDR1 SEHNR and CDR2 FQNEAQ (reference sequence). The CDR3 has 15 amino acids. J was trimmed by 0 bases and V by 5 bases; bases with no gene match: 3. CDR3 in amino acids: CASSRDSATNEKLFF. DNA for the CDR3: TGTGCCAGCAGCCGGGACAGCGCAACTAATGAAAAACTGTTTTTT.

CDR3 nucleotide sequence: TGTGCCAGCAGTTCCGGGACTAGCGGGAGGGCCGGAGAGACCCAGTACTTC. Its translation is CASSSGTSGRAGETQYF. The chain is built from TRBV7-8 and TRBJ2-5, with TRBD2 matching 16 bases. Per the germline V gene, CDR1 is SGHVS and CDR2 is FQNEAQ. With V trimmed by 6 bases and J by 4 bases, 8 bases remained unmatched. The CDR3 covers 17 residues.

The V gene is TRBV5-1, the J gene TRBJ2-3; 13 nucleotides line up with TRBD2. The V gene's germline CDR1 is SGHRS and CDR2 YFSETQ. This CDR3 comprises 15 residues. The V segment lost 4 bases and the J segment 1 base; nucleotides outside the gene matches: 0. The CDR3 coding sequence is TGCGCCAGCAGCGGGACTAGCGGGGGCACAGATACGCAGTATTTT. Residues: CASSGTSGGTDTQYF.

The rearrangement joins TRBV10-3 to TRBJ1-1, with 9 bases identical to TRBD1. V lost 6 bases to trimming and J lost 3 bases; unmatched junction nucleotides: 2. Germline V lookup: CDR1 ENHRY, CDR2 SYGVKD. The CDR3 runs 13 residues. Here the CDR3 reads CAIRGDRDTEAFF. The CDR3 DNA reads TGTGCCATCAGGGGGGACAGGGACACTGAAGCTTTCTTT.

The genes are TRBV18 and TRBJ2-6; 7 bases line up with TRBD1. Germline CDR1 reads KGHSH; CDR2 reads LQKENI. This CDR3 comprises 18 residues. With 0 bases clipped from V and 0 bases from J, the junction kept 5 bases outside the gene matches. The CDR3 spells CASSPPGTAFSGANVLTF. The CDR3, as DNA: TGTGCCAGCTCACCACCAGGGACAGCCTTCTCTGGGGCCAACGTCCTGACTTTC.

This clone was recorded once. The chain recombines TRBV7-9 with TRBJ2-1, with D possibly being TRBD1 (6 bases). The CDR3 sequence is 19 residues long. Trimming removed 1 base at V and 0 bases at J, with 19 bases between. The germline gives CDR1 SEHNR, CDR2 FQNEAQ (reference sequence). In DNA form, the CDR3 reads TGTGCCAGCAGCTTAGGTGGACAGATAACTTACCGCTCCTACAATGAGCAGTTCTTC. Translating gives CASSLGGQITYRSYNEQFF.

The genes are TRBV11-2 and TRBJ1-1; D is ambiguous. V was shortened by 5 bases and J by 3 bases, with 4 bases between the two germline ends. Germline V gives CDR1 SGHAT, CDR2 FQNNGV. CDR3 length: 11 residues. CDR3 nucleotide sequence: TGTGCCAGCAGCCCTTACACTGAAGCTTTCTTT. Translation gives CASSPYTEAFF.

The J gene is TRBJ2-7, the V gene TRBV16; 8 bases match TRBD1. The CDR3 totals 15 residues. Losses at the gene ends were 3 bases for V and 6 bases for J; bases not matched to a gene: 10. The germline V gene encodes CDR1 KGHSY and CDR2 FQNENV. CDR3 amino acids: CASSQFGTGSGEQYF. DNA of the CDR3: TGTGCCAGCAGCCAGTTCGGGACAGGCTCGGGCGAGCAGTACTTC.

The chain recombines TRBV4-3 with TRBJ2-7; D gene uncertain. The CDR3 runs to 13 residues. With 5 bases removed from V and 0 bases from J, the gap between germline ends came to 8 bases. Germline V gene lookup returns CDR1 LGHNA and CDR2 YSLEER. CDR3 protein: CASSRAVSYEQYF. The CDR3 region has the DNA TGCGCCAGCAGCAGAGCCGTCTCCTACGAGCAGTACTTC.

The chain has TRBV18 and TRBJ2-3; D unclear. Germline CDR1 reads KGHSH; CDR2 reads LQKENI. This CDR3 has 13 residues. Trimming left V 1 base short and J 4 bases short, with 6 bases between. DNA of the CDR3: TGTGCCAGCTCACCACTGGCAGCAGATACGCAGTATTTT. Amino acids: CASSPLAADTQYF. The variable domain in full, completed from reference TRBV18 and TRBJ2-3, reads NAGVMQNPRHLVRRRGQEARLRCSPMKGHSHVYWYRQLPEEGLKFMVYLQKENIIDESGMPKERFSAEFPKEGPSILRIQQVVRGDSAAYFCASSPLAADTQYFGPGTRLTVL.

This clone was picked up one time. The rearrangement joins TRBV19 to TRBJ2-7; tentatively, D is TRBD1 (6 bases). V dropped 6 bases and J dropped 1 base, with 13 bases sitting between them. Germline V gene lookup returns CDR1 LNHDA and CDR2 SQIVND (reference sequence). This CDR3 has 14 amino acids. In DNA form, the CDR3 reads TGTGCCAGTAGCCGGACCGACAGGTCCTACGAGCAGTACTTC. This sequence encodes CASSRTDRSYEQYF.

The rearrangement uses TRBV9 and TRBJ1-2; TRBD1 aligns across 8 bases. Germline V gene data show CDR1 as SGDLS and CDR2 as YYNGEE. The CDR3 is 14 residues long. J lost 8 bases, V lost 3 bases, and 9 bases had no gene match. CDR3 in DNA: TGTGCCAGCAGCGCCCGGGGGGACAGGACCGGCTACACCTTC. Translated: CASSARGDRTGYTF.

The gene calls are TRBV7-9 and TRBJ2-1; 7 nucleotides line up with TRBD2. Germline V gives CDR1 SEHNR, CDR2 FQNEAQ (reference sequence). Germline trimming cut 5 bases from V and 0 bases from J; bases unmatched to any gene: 4. The CDR3 consists of 15 residues. The CDR3 reads CASSPGGSSYNEQFF. CDR3 bases: TGTGCCAGCAGCCCGGGCGGGAGCTCCTACAATGAGCAGTTCTTC.

This chain links TRBV7-9 with TRBJ2-7; TRBD2 matches 12 bases. Per germline, CDR1 SEHNR and CDR2 FQNEAQ (reference sequence). The CDR3 runs to 18 residues. V lost 1 base, J lost 3 bases, and 10 bases stayed unmatched. The CDR3 nucleotides read TGTGCCAGCAGCTTAGTTGTTAGGACTAGCGGGATTGTCTACGAGCAGTACTTC. Residues: CASSLVVRTSGIVYEQYF.

This chain links TRBV6-1 with TRBJ1-1; 7 bases match TRBD1. Trimming cost V 4 bases and J 11 bases; bases outside gene matches: 4. Germline V CDR1 and CDR2: MNHNS, SASEGT. The CDR3 sequence is 11 residues long. The CDR3 nucleotides read TGTGCCAGCAGTGGAGGACAGGTGGCTTTCTTT. It yields the protein CASSGGQVAFF.

V gene TRBV18 combines with J gene TRBJ1-1; 12 bases agree with TRBD1. This CDR3 is built from 14 residues. Germline CDR1 is KGHSH and CDR2 is LQKENI. V gave up 6 bases and J gave up 5 bases; unmatched junction bases: 4. The CDR3 loop reads CASSGQGAETEAFF. In DNA form, the CDR3 reads TGTGCCAGCTCGGGACAGGGGGCTGAGACTGAAGCTTTCTTT.